This T cell receptor beta chain appears in the sequencing data of a study of T cell responses to AZD1222 COVID-19 vaccine. The CDR3 is 14 amino acids. Germline CDR1 reads MNHEY; CDR2 reads SVGAGI. J lost 10 bases, V lost 8 bases, and 6 bases had no gene match. Sequencing used immunoSEQ multiplex PCR; TCRdb keeps in-frame clones, though not all of them. The sample has some 130,000 clones, roughly nine tenths seen once. The receptor's source is an adult in good health. The rearrangement links TRBV6-5 to TRBJ1-6; 12 nucleotides match TRBD1. Sequenced material: peripheral blood, taken on day 0 of AZD1222 vaccination. DNA for the CDR3: TGTGCCAGCCACCGGGACAGGGGGCGATCACCCCTCCACTTT. Translated, it gives CASHRDRGRSPLHF.